This passage covers 10 T cell receptor beta chains from one sample sequenced in a study of T-cell memory formation after mild COVID-19. TCRdb fed the 5' RACE reads into MiXCR, producing one record per CDR3 protein. The table has roughly 300,000 distinct CDR3 sequences, roughly 17% seen once; the top ten hold 20% to 25%. The material sequenced was PBMCs or a T cell subset sorted from them (not recorded which). All receptors come from a man aged 18-30 years who had mild COVID-19 (a few samples of this study predate the infection). Cell type and time point are not known.

The CDR3 region is CATSDRGQILFF. CDR3 in DNA: TGTGCCACCAGTGATAGGGGACAGATACTGTTTTTT. This chain uses TRBV24-1 with TRBJ1-4; 7 bases fit TRBD1. CDR3 length: 12 residues. CDR1 and CDR2 (germline): KGHDR, SFDVKD. J lost 13 bases, V lost 3 bases, and 4 bases had no gene match.

This clonotype appeared a few times. CDR3 amino acids: CASSKHGTSGQETQYF. CDR3 in DNA: TGTGCCAGCAGCAAACACGGGACTAGCGGACAAGAGACCCAGTACTTC. This chain uses TRBV11-3 with TRBJ2-5; the match to TRBD2 covers 11 bases. V shed 5 bases, J shed 2 bases, and the junction held 7 bases outside the gene matches. Germline V gene sequence: CDR1 SGHNT, CDR2 YENEEA. This CDR3 spans 16 amino acids.

This sequence joins TRBV28 and TRBJ2-7, with D perhaps given as TRBD1 or TRBD2 (5 bases each). The V gene's germline CDR1 is MDHEN and CDR2 SYDVKM. The CDR3 has 14 amino acids. V gave up 1 base and J gave up 6 bases, with 13 bases separating them. CDR3 nucleotides: TGTGCCAGCAGTTTATCAGAAAGGGGACGCGAGCAGTACGTC. It specifies CASSLSERGREQYV.

The sample holds a few counts of this clonotype. J is TRBJ1-2 and V is TRBV20-1, with 11 bases identical to TRBD1. This CDR3 region has 14 residues. Germline loops: CDR1 DFQATT, CDR2 SNEGSKA (reference sequence). The V gene end was trimmed by 3 bases and the J gene end by 7 bases; junction bases not matched to a gene: 7. This CDR3 is CSASRGTGGAGYTF. The CDR3 coding sequence is TGCAGTGCTAGCCGGGGGACAGGGGGGGCTGGCTACACCTTC.

This clonotype was detected a few times. The CDR3 loop is CASSFHREWLGELFF. DNA for the CDR3: TGCGCCAGCAGCTTTCACAGGGAGTGGCTCGGGGAGCTGTTTTTT. The chain joins TRBV5-1 to TRBJ2-2, with a weak D call TRBD1 (6 bases). Germline V gene sequence: CDR1 SGHRS, CDR2 YFSETQ. The CDR3 runs 15 residues. Deletions cut 2 bases from V and 7 bases from J, with 15 bases between. The full variable domain, in which reference TRBV5-1 and TRBJ2-2 provide the parts outside the CDR3, is KAGVTQTPRYLIKTRGQQVTLSCSPISGHRSVSWYQQTPGQGLQFLFEYFSETQRNKGNFPGRFSGRQFSNSRSEMNVSTLELGDSALYLCASSFHREWLGELFFGEGSRLTVL.

This clonotype was recorded many times. The chain is built from TRBV7-8 and TRBJ1-2; 7 bases fit TRBD1. The CDR3 has 15 residues. The V gene end was trimmed by 5 bases and the J gene end by 8 bases; junction bases not matched to a gene: 14. The V gene's germline CDR1 is SGHVS and CDR2 FQNEAQ. In DNA form, the CDR3 reads TGTGCCAGCAGCACCGGGACAGAGATCTATGGCGGCTACACCTTC. It codes for CASSTGTEIYGGYTF.

V is TRBV5-1 and J is TRBJ2-2; D is unclear. Trimming took 1 base from V and 0 from J, leaving 7 bases between them. Germline lookup yields CDR1 SGHRS and CDR2 YFSETQ. There are 15 residues in the CDR3. The CDR3 loop is CASSLRVPNTGELFF. The DNA for the CDR3 is TGCGCCAGCAGCTTGCGGGTCCCGAACACCGGGGAGCTGTTTTTT.

This clonotype occurred many times. This chain uses TRBV4-1 with TRBJ2-2; either TRBD1 or TRBD2 may supply D (5 bases each). The V and J ends lost 6 bases and 7 bases respectively, with 9 bases between them. CDR3 length: 12 amino acids. CDR1 and CDR2 (germline): MGHRA, YSYEKL. CDR3 residues: CASRRGDGELFF. The CDR3 DNA reads TGCGCCAGCAGGAGAGGGGACGGGGAGCTGTTTTTT.

This clonotype was detected only a few times. J is TRBJ2-1 and V is TRBV14, with D perhaps TRBD2 (5 bases). There are 14 residues in the CDR3. V was cut by 3 bases and J by 2 bases, with 8 bases left in between. Germline loops: CDR1 SGHDN, CDR2 FVKESK. The CDR3 region is CASSHEGPYNEQFF. In DNA form, the CDR3 reads TGTGCCAGCAGCCATGAGGGCCCCTACAATGAGCAGTTCTTC.

This CDR3 reads CASSLKGEGVGAGRQYF. In DNA, the CDR3 is TGTGCCAGCAGCTTAAAAGGGGAGGGGGTTGGAGCGGGGCGCCAGTATTTT. V gene TRBV7-3 combines with J gene TRBJ2-3, with D maybe TRBD2 (7 bases). Trimming pared 1 base from V and 12 bases from J, leaving 26 bases between. Per the germline V gene, CDR1 is SGHTA and CDR2 is FQGTGA. The CDR3 has 17 amino acids.